These T cell receptor beta chains were read from a single sample in a study of identical twins. TCRdb reanalysed the 5' RACE reads using MiXCR and keeps one entry per CDR3 protein. The table records approximately 300,000 distinct CDR3 sequences, roughly 9.8% of them present only once. These data were also reused for a study on yellow fever vaccine responses in identical twins.

Sequenced: CD8+ T cells sorted from blood. The receptor set was obtained from a woman aged 18 to 35 in good health. Each CDR3 is given with its conserved first and last residue. D genes are given only for firm matches. Clone size is stated in some rows and not others, as once, few, many or a class when expanded.

CDR3 protein: CSAKNRDRGPEQFF; CDR3 DNA: TGCAGCGCCAAAAACCGGGACAGGGGGCCTGAGCAGTTCTTC; V gene: TRBV29-1; clone size: many; J gene: TRBJ2-1; D gene: TRBD1
CDR3 protein: CASGTSGGVGTQYF; CDR3 DNA: TGTGCCAGCGGGACTAGCGGGGGGGTAGGGACCCAGTACTTC; V gene: TRBV9; clone size: many; J gene: TRBJ2-5; D gene: TRBD2
CDR3 protein: CASSQRWGYEQYF; CDR3 DNA: TGTGCCAGCAGCCAAAGGTGGGGCTACGAGCAGTACTTC; V gene: TRBV7-2; clone size: NA; J gene: TRBJ2-7; D gene: NA
CDR3 protein: CASSFLTPNNRDRDTGELFF; CDR3 DNA: TGCGCCAGCAGCTTCCTCACGCCAAATAACCGGGACAGGGACACCGGGGAGCTGTTTTTT; V gene: TRBV5-1; clone size: NA; J gene: TRBJ2-2; D gene: TRBD1
CDR3 protein: CASTPSGHTEAFF; CDR3 DNA: TGTGCCAGCACCCCAAGTGGGCACACTGAAGCTTTCTTT; V gene: TRBV7-9; clone size: NA; J gene: TRBJ1-1; D gene: NA
CDR3 protein: CASSPKVEATYEQYF; CDR3 DNA: TGTGCCAGCAGTCCCAAAGTAGAGGCAACCTACGAGCAGTACTTC; V gene: TRBV7-9; clone size: NA; J gene: TRBJ2-7; D gene: NA
CDR3 protein: CASSSSTSGNYNEQFF; CDR3 DNA: TGTGCCAGCAGTTCATCGACTAGCGGAAACTACAATGAGCAGTTCTTC; V gene: TRBV28; clone size: few; J gene: TRBJ2-1; D gene: TRBD2
CDR3 protein: CATSDSVRGNYGYTF; CDR3 DNA: TGTGCCACCAGTGATTCAGTCAGGGGTAACTATGGCTACACCTTC; V gene: TRBV24-1; clone size: NA; J gene: TRBJ1-2; D gene: NA
CDR3 protein: CASSFYGGGAYEQYF; CDR3 DNA: TGTGCCAGCAGCTTTTATGGCGGGGGTGCCTACGAGCAGTACTTC; V gene: TRBV11-2; clone size: many; J gene: TRBJ2-7; D gene: TRBD2
CDR3 protein: CASSVDRNTEAFF; CDR3 DNA: TGTGCCAGCAGTGTCGACAGGAACACTGAAGCTTTCTTT; V gene: TRBV25-1; clone size: many; J gene: TRBJ1-1; D gene: NA
CDR3 protein: CSARQGLAGGLPDTQYF; CDR3 DNA: TGCAGTGCTAGACAAGGACTAGCCGGAGGCCTCCCAGATACGCAGTATTTT; V gene: TRBV20-1; clone size: few; J gene: TRBJ2-3; D gene: TRBD2
CDR3 protein: CASSLSGSDNEQFF; CDR3 DNA: TGTGCCAGCAGCCTCTCGGGGAGTGACAATGAGCAGTTCTTC; V gene: TRBV7-8; clone size: many; J gene: TRBJ2-1; D gene: NA
CDR3 protein: CASSLGQGYTEAFF; CDR3 DNA: TGTGCCAGCAGCTTAGGACAGGGATACACTGAAGCTTTCTTT; V gene: TRBV11-2; clone size: few; J gene: TRBJ1-1; D gene: TRBD1
CDR3 protein: CSVWDRDSTYEQYF; CDR3 DNA: TGCAGCGTATGGGACCGTGACTCAACCTACGAGCAGTACTTC; V gene: TRBV29-1; clone size: NA; J gene: TRBJ2-7; D gene: NA
CDR3 protein: CSARDDRVLGFENIQYF; CDR3 DNA: TGCAGTGCTAGAGATGACAGGGTGTTAGGGTTCGAAAACATTCAGTACTTC; V gene: TRBV20-1; clone size: few; J gene: TRBJ2-4; D gene: TRBD1
CDR3 protein: CSVPSGRANEQYF; CDR3 DNA: TGCAGCGTGCCTAGCGGGAGGGCGAACGAGCAGTACTTC; V gene: TRBV29-1; clone size: NA; J gene: TRBJ2-7; D gene: TRBD2
CDR3 protein: CASSETSGSTGELFF; CDR3 DNA: TGTGCCAGCAGCGAGACTAGCGGGAGCACCGGGGAGCTGTTTTTT; V gene: TRBV13; clone size: few; J gene: TRBJ2-2; D gene: TRBD2
CDR3 protein: CATSREGISQETQYF; CDR3 DNA: TGTGCCACCAGCAGAGAGGGAATCAGCCAAGAGACCCAGTACTTC; V gene: TRBV15; clone size: NA; J gene: TRBJ2-5; D gene: NA
CDR3 protein: CASSQDAGAGANVLTF; CDR3 DNA: TGCGCCAGCAGCCAAGATGCGGGAGCTGGGGCCAACGTCCTGACTTTC; V gene: TRBV4-3; clone size: few; J gene: TRBJ2-6; D gene: TRBD2
CDR3 protein: CASSPRDRDASYEQYF; CDR3 DNA: TGTGCCAGCAGCCCCCGGGACAGGGATGCCTCCTACGAGCAGTACTTC; V gene: TRBV7-9; clone size: few; J gene: TRBJ2-7; D gene: TRBD1
CDR3 protein: CASREFGQGEAFF; CDR3 DNA: TGTGCCAGTAGGGAATTTGGACAGGGGGAAGCTTTCTTT; V gene: TRBV19; clone size: NA; J gene: TRBJ1-1; D gene: TRBD1
CDR3 protein: CASSSLPEWSSYEQYF; CDR3 DNA: TGTGCCAGCAGCTCCCTCCCCGAGTGGAGCTCCTACGAGCAGTACTTC; V gene: TRBV7-9; clone size: many; J gene: TRBJ2-7; D gene: NA
CDR3 protein: CSARSLAESQETQYF; CDR3 DNA: TGCAGTGCTAGATCCTTAGCGGAAAGCCAAGAGACCCAGTACTTC; V gene: TRBV20-1; clone size: NA; J gene: TRBJ2-5; D gene: NA
CDR3 protein: CATRPTVQETQYF; CDR3 DNA: TGTGCCACCAGACCGACTGTCCAAGAGACCCAGTACTTC; V gene: TRBV15; clone size: NA; J gene: TRBJ2-5; D gene: NA
CDR3 protein: CASSQARTDANTGVLFF; CDR3 DNA: TGTGCCAGCAGCCAAGCCCGGACTGATGCGAACACCGGGGTGCTGTTTTTT; V gene: TRBV3-1; clone size: NA; J gene: TRBJ2-2; D gene: NA
CDR3 protein: CASSSVGLAAFQETQYF; CDR3 DNA: TGTGCCAGCAGCTCGGTGGGACTGGCGGCCTTCCAAGAGACCCAGTACTTC; V gene: TRBV7-9; clone size: NA; J gene: TRBJ2-5; D gene: NA
CDR3 protein: CASSFSMDTQYF; CDR3 DNA: TGTGCCAGCAGCTTCTCTATGGATACGCAGTATTTT; V gene: TRBV7-9; clone size: many; J gene: TRBJ2-3; D gene: NA
CDR3 protein: CASSYYRDSTHPLHF; CDR3 DNA: TGTGCCAGCAGCTACTACCGGGACTCCACCCATCCCCTCCACTTT; V gene: TRBV5-6; clone size: many; J gene: TRBJ1-6; D gene: NA
CDR3 protein: CASSQVEGAGETQYF; CDR3 DNA: TGCGCCAGCAGCCAAGTGGAAGGGGCCGGGGAGACCCAGTACTTC; V gene: TRBV4-3; clone size: few; J gene: TRBJ2-5; D gene: NA
CDR3 protein: CAWSGTDTYEQYF; CDR3 DNA: TGTGCCTGGAGTGGTACGGACACCTACGAGCAGTACTTC; V gene: TRBV30; clone size: NA; J gene: TRBJ2-7; D gene: NA
CDR3 protein: CASSSFQGSTDTQYF; CDR3 DNA: TGTGCCAGCAGTTCTTTTCAGGGTAGCACAGATACGCAGTATTTT; V gene: TRBV6-2/TRBV6-3; clone size: many; J gene: TRBJ2-3; D gene: NA
CDR3 protein: CASRIQGPPGELFF; CDR3 DNA: TGTGCCAGCAGAATTCAGGGGCCCCCCGGGGAGCTGTTTTTT; V gene: TRBV27; clone size: many; J gene: TRBJ2-2; D gene: NA
CDR3 protein: CASSQDRGEADTQYF; CDR3 DNA: TGCGCCAGCAGCCAGGACCGGGGGGAGGCAGATACGCAGTATTTT; V gene: TRBV4-3; clone size: many; J gene: TRBJ2-3; D gene: TRBD2